These 9 T cell receptor beta chains originate from one sample sequenced in a study of T cell responses to AZD1222 COVID-19 vaccine. Measured with immunoSEQ multiplex PCR; TCRdb has only the in-frame clones, and not every one. The sample gives 100,000 or so clones, more than 75% of which show up once; 9.1% is in the top ten. The input for sequencing was peripheral blood, taken on day 0 of AZD1222 vaccination. The receptors were gathered from an adult in good health.

V usage is TRBV3-1 (or the pseudogene TRBV3-2) and J usage is TRBJ1-5, with D tentatively TRBD1 (6 bases). The V gene's germline CDR1 is LGHDT and CDR2 YNNKEL (reference sequence). This CDR3 is built from 20 residues. Trimming stripped 0 bases from V and 1 base from J, with 22 bases between. CDR3 in amino acids: CASSQDGKDSLFLSNQPQHF. CDR3 DNA sequence: TGTGCCAGCAGCCAAGATGGAAAGGACAGCTTATTCCTCAGCAATCAGCCCCAGCATTTT.

The V and J genes are TRBV30 and TRBJ2-2; the match to TRBD2 covers 8 bases. Germline assignment: CDR1 GTSNPN and CDR2 SVGIG (reference sequence). With V trimmed by 1 base and J by 8 bases, 9 bases remained unmatched. The length of the CDR3 is 15 residues. Here the CDR3 DNA reads TGTGCCTGGAGTGCCTTGGCGGGAGGCCTGGGGGAGCTGTTTTTT. It specifies CAWSALAGGLGELFF.

The V call is TRBV6-5, the J call TRBJ2-3; D may be TRBD1 or TRBD2 (5 bases each). V was shortened by 10 bases and J by 6 bases, with 14 bases between the two germline ends. The CDR3 length is 12 residues. From germline, CDR1 is MNHEY and CDR2 SVGAGI. CDR3 DNA sequence: TGTGCCATCTTCGCTTGGGGGGATACGCAGTATTTT. It codes for CAIFAWGDTQYF.

In its sample, this clone was seen a few times. This chain connects TRBV2 to TRBJ2-3; tentatively, D is TRBD2 (6 bases). Germline-derived CDR1 and CDR2 are SNHLY and FYNNEI. V was clipped by 3 bases and J by 0 bases, with 10 bases between them. The CDR3 is made up of 15 amino acids. CDR3 loop: CASSDSGSSTDTQYF. DNA of the CDR3: TGTGCCAGCAGTGATAGCGGATCTAGCACAGATACGCAGTATTTT.

This clone showed up just once. The rearrangement joins TRBV5-1 to TRBJ2-3; 14 nucleotides align to TRBD2. Per the germline V gene, CDR1 is SGHRS and CDR2 is YFSETQ. The CDR3 length is 15 residues. Trimming at V came to 4 bases and at J to 8 bases, leaving 6 bases not matched to a gene. The CDR3 bases are TGCGCCAGCAGCATTGGGACTAGCGGGAGTGGTACGCAGTATTTT. It is translated as CASSIGTSGSGTQYF.

The rearrangement links TRBV7-2 to TRBJ1-2; 7 bases fit TRBD1. Germline CDR1 reads SGHTA; CDR2 reads FQGNSA. This CDR3 has 13 amino acids. The V gene end was trimmed by 5 bases and the J gene end by 1 base; junction bases not matched to a gene: 1. In DNA, the CDR3 is TGTGCCAGCAGCCGACAGGGTAACTATGGCTACACCTTC. The encoded protein is CASSRQGNYGYTF.

The rearrangement links TRBV5-6 to TRBJ1-6; D ambiguous. CDR1 and CDR2 (germline): SGHDT, YYEEEE. The V gene lost 4 bases and the J gene lost 7 bases, with 12 bases spanning the gap. This CDR3 contains 14 residues. The CDR3 DNA reads TGTGCCAGCAGCCCGGGCCTAAAAAATTCACCCCTCCACTTT. Translating it yields CASSPGLKNSPLHF.

V usage is TRBV30 and J usage is TRBJ1-3, with no clear D. This CDR3 is 13 amino acids long. V lost 8 bases, J lost 3 bases, and 14 bases lay in between. Per germline, CDR1 GTSNPN and CDR2 SVGIG (reference sequence). In DNA form, the CDR3 reads TGTGCCCAGGTGGGAAGTTTTGGAAACACCATATATTTT. Translation gives CAQVGSFGNTIYF.

V and J are TRBV3-1 (or the pseudogene TRBV3-2) and TRBJ2-1; 7 bases agree with TRBD2. This CDR3 comprises 16 residues. V shed 0 bases, J shed 12 bases, and the junction held 14 bases outside the gene matches. The V gene's germline CDR1 is LGHDT and CDR2 YNNKEL (reference sequence). DNA for the CDR3: TGTGCCAGCAGCCAAGAAGCGGGACTACGGTCTCGAGGGCAGTTCTTC. This translates into CASSQEAGLRSRGQFF.